This TCR beta chain was captured in a study of T cell responses to AZD1222 COVID-19 vaccine. Notes on this clone: The antigen is not known.

Findings of the study overall: Repertoire samples came only from after the peak T cell response. Nearly half of unique spike-specific TCRs reportedly avoided B.1.351 and B.1.1.7 mutated regions. Distributed over spike, vaccine-associated CD4 TCRs predominated at 160-218 and 743-854. Mostly white British, mostly female donors; authors suggested clonal diversity may be underestimated.

Using immunoSEQ multiplex PCR, the repertoire was profiled, and TCRdb retains in-frame clones only, with some absent. The table includes 120,000 or so clones, around 85% detected once. The receptor comes from an adult in good health. The sequencing here drew on peripheral blood, taken on day 0 of AZD1222 vaccination.

CDR3: CASSMLAGNSNQPQHF. CDR3 DNA sequence: TGTGCCAGTAGTATGTTGGCAGGTAATAGCAATCAGCCCCAGCATTTT. The chain employs TRBV19 and TRBJ1-5; D is unclear. The V gene's germline CDR1 is LNHDA and CDR2 SQIVND (reference sequence). The CDR3 is made up of 16 amino acids. Between the trimmed V and J ends, which lost 3 bases and 0 bases, there was a span of 12 bases.